The 21 T cell receptor beta chains presented below share a single source sample, sequenced in a study of blood T cells in healthy people across ages (dated by TCRdb to the mid-2010s). The library was built by means of 5' RACE. TCRdb shows the sequencer as Illumina HiSeq 2500. A second PCR of about 7 to 12 cycles was run with a J-beta primer mix and a sample-barcoded 5' primer. In TCRdb, the public reads were trimmed at Q25 with fastp and aligned with MiXCR, with productive beta chains retained. Under each unique CDR3 protein, matching rows form one entry showing the most common genes and DNA. This sample comprises approximately 730,000 distinct CDR3 sequences, roughly 53% of them detected only once. The ten largest clonotypes hold roughly 37% of the sample. Sequencing was carried out using blood. These receptor sequences come from a man at least 80 years old in good health.

There are a few counts of this clonotype. The chain links TRBV20-1 to TRBJ1-2; D gene unclear. CDR1 DFQATT and CDR2 SNEGSKA come from the germline V gene (reference sequence). The CDR3 is made up of 14 amino acids. V lost 6 bases and J lost 0, with 14 bases in between. CDR3 nucleotide sequence: TGCAGTGCCTCGGGCGGCACCTCTAACTATGGCTACACCTTC. Translation: CSASGGTSNYGYTF.

This clonotype has more than one count but fewer than ten. The chain joins TRBV12-3 or TRBV12-4 to TRBJ1-2, with 11 positions matching TRBD1. This CDR3 is built from 15 residues. The V gene end was trimmed by 7 bases and the J gene end by 4 bases; junction bases not matched to a gene: 8. CDR3 in amino acids: CASNTGTGGVYGYTF. The CDR3 region has the DNA TGTGCCAGCAACACCGGGACAGGGGGAGTCTATGGCTACACCTTC.

This rearrangement joins TRBV5-1 to TRBJ1-1; D remains ambiguous. The germline CDR1 and CDR2 sequences are SGHRS and YFSETQ. The V gene lost 1 base and the J gene lost 2 bases, with 12 bases spanning the gap. CDR3 size: 15 residues. In DNA, the CDR3 is TGCGCCAGCAGCTTGTCCTACGACCGAAACACTGAAGCTTTCTTT. Protein: CASSLSYDRNTEAFF.

V is TRBV28 and J is TRBJ2-7; D gene uncertain. Germline assignment: CDR1 MDHEN and CDR2 SYDVKM. V gave up 1 base and J gave up 2 bases, with 9 bases separating them. This CDR3 has 14 amino acids. CDR3 nucleotide sequence: TGTGCCAGCAGTTTATTGGCAGTGACCTACGAGCAGTACTTC. Amino acids: CASSLLAVTYEQYF.

The gene calls are TRBV27 and TRBJ2-2, with TRBD1 identical over 10 bases. V shed 6 bases, J shed 10 bases, and the junction held 17 bases outside the gene matches. Germline V gives CDR1 MNHEY, CDR2 SMNVEV (reference sequence). CDR3 length: 17 residues. For the CDR3, the DNA is TGTGCCAGCAGCGGGACAGGGGCGACCGTACGCCCCGCGGAGCTGTTTTTT. Translating it yields CASSGTGATVRPAELFF.

The chain carries TRBV5-1 and TRBJ2-3; TRBD2 matches at 14 bases. The CDR3 is 18 residues long. The ends lost 4 bases at V and 14 bases at J; junction bases unmatched: 21. CDR1 is SGHRS, CDR2 YFSETQ, per germline. CDR3 sequence (DNA): TGCGCCAGCAGCCGGGGACTAGCGGGAGAGCCGCCACACAGATACGCGTATTTT. As protein: CASSRGLAGEPPHRYAYF.

V is TRBV28 and J is TRBJ2-1, with D tentatively TRBD2 (5 bases). The DNA end is a closer match to TRBJ2-7, so the J assignment may be wrong. The CDR3 has 15 amino acids. Germline V gene lookup returns CDR1 MDHEN and CDR2 SYDVKM. The CDR3 region is CASTPSGSSYNEQYF. In DNA form, the CDR3 reads TGTGCCAGCACTCCCAGCGGAAGCTCCTACAATGAGCAGTACTTC.

The chain is built from TRBV5-1 and TRBJ1-2; D unclear. Trimming stripped 4 bases from V and 0 bases from J, with 10 bases between. Germline loops: CDR1 SGHRS, CDR2 YFSETQ. The CDR3 loop spans 14 amino acids. The CDR3 sequence is CASSPEPANYGYTF. The CDR3 nucleotides are TGCGCCAGCAGCCCAGAGCCCGCTAACTATGGCTACACCTTC.

In this sample, this clonotype turned up many times. V usage is TRBV7-2 and J usage is TRBJ2-1, with 9 bases lining up with TRBD2. CDR1 and CDR2 from the germline V gene are SGHTA and FQGNSA. V shed 5 bases and J 5 bases; nucleotides not matched to a gene: 13. This CDR3 has 17 amino acids. CDR3 nucleotides: TGTGCCAGCAGCCCCCGCGGGCTAGCGGGGCTACACAATGAGCAGTTCTTC. This encodes CASSPRGLAGLHNEQFF. The whole variable domain, remainder taken from reference TRBV7-2 and TRBJ2-1, is GAGVSQSPSNKVTEKGKDVELRCDPISGHTALYWYRQSLGQGLEFLIYFQGNSAPDKSGLPSDRFSAERTGGSVSTLTIQRTQQEDSAVYLCASSPRGLAGLHNEQFFGPGTRLTVL.

Ten or more counts support this clonotype. V and J are TRBV29-1 and TRBJ2-7; 7 bases line up with TRBD2. The CDR3 runs 14 residues. Germline V CDR1 and CDR2: SQVTM, ANQGSEA. With 7 bases clipped from V and 6 bases from J, the junction kept 15 bases outside the gene matches. In nucleotides, the CDR3 is TGCAGCGCCCTGAGGAGCGGGATACTTTCCGAGCAGTACTTC. Its translation is CSALRSGILSEQYF.

Points on this clonotype: This may stem from a read error, because a much larger clone lies one nucleotide away. The CDR3 is CASSPPVRQGGTYNEQYF. The CDR3 DNA follows: TGTGCCAGCAGCCCACCTGTCAGACAGGGAGGAACCTACAATGAGCAGTACTTC. The chain combines TRBV7-9 with TRBJ2-1; D is possibly TRBD1 (7 bases). Gene TRBJ2-7 matches the end of the DNA better, so the J call may be wrong. Germline-derived CDR1 and CDR2 are SEHNR and FQNEAQ (reference sequence). The CDR3 length is 18 residues.

This clonotype was detected only a few times. The chain links TRBV29-1 to TRBJ2-5; 9 bases are shared with TRBD1. The CDR3 runs 14 residues. With 7 bases clipped from V and 4 bases from J, the junction kept 10 bases outside the gene matches. CDR1 is SQVTM and CDR2 is ANQGSEA in the germline V gene. CDR3 bases: TGCAGCGGGCGGGACAGGGTAGGAGGAGAGACCCAGTACTTC. Residues: CSGRDRVGGETQYF.

This clonotype turned up a few times. The chain uses TRBV29-1 and TRBJ1-2; perhaps TRBD1 as D (6 bases). V lost 6 bases, J lost 6 bases, and 14 bases lay in between. The CDR3 covers 12 residues. Per germline, CDR1 SQVTM and CDR2 ANQGSEA. The CDR3 region is CSVRGGGDGYTF. The CDR3 nucleotides read TGCAGCGTCCGAGGGGGGGGAGATGGCTACACCTTC.

The J gene is TRBJ1-4, the V gene TRBV5-1; no firm D call. The V end was cut by 0 bases, the J end by 8 bases, with 11 bases between. The CDR3 is made up of 14 amino acids. Germline V gene lookup returns CDR1 SGHRS and CDR2 YFSETQ. CDR3 DNA: TGCGCCAGCAGCTTGGAAGGGTTACGAGAAAAACTGTTTTTT. This encodes CASSLEGLREKLFF.

V usage is TRBV12-3 or TRBV12-4 and J usage is TRBJ1-6, with no clear D. V lost 5 bases and J 8 bases, leaving 13 bases between the germline ends. The CDR3 has 14 residues. This chain's CDR3 is CASSRTPPDSPLHF. DNA for the CDR3: TGTGCCAGCAGTCGAACTCCTCCCGATTCACCCCTCCACTTT.

The V call is TRBV20-1, the J call TRBJ2-1; D is possibly TRBD1 (6 bases). V shed 5 bases and J shed 4 bases, with 24 bases lying between them. The CDR3 runs to 17 residues. Germline loops: CDR1 DFQATT, CDR2 SNEGSKA (reference sequence). The CDR3 region has the DNA TGCAGTGCTCTAGATGGGGGCGGACCACCTCTATACAATGAGCAGTTCTTC. Its translation: CSALDGGGPPLYNEQFF.

The gene calls are TRBV18 and TRBJ1-3; D may be TRBD1 (5 bases). V gave up 2 bases and J gave up 4 bases, with 12 bases separating them. CDR3 length equals 15 residues. Germline CDR1 reads KGHSH; CDR2 reads LQKENI. In DNA form, the CDR3 reads TGTGCCAGCTCACCAGGTCAGGGTGACGGAAACACCATATATTTT. Translation: CASSPGQGDGNTIYF. Drawing the rest from reference TRBV18 and TRBJ1-3, the complete variable domain is NAGVMQNPRHLVRRRGQEARLRCSPMKGHSHVYWYRQLPEEGLKFMVYLQKENIIDESGMPKERFSAEFPKEGPSILRIQQVVRGDSAAYFCASSPGQGDGNTIYFGEGSWLTVV.

This clonotype has more than one count but fewer than ten. The chain links TRBV7-8 to TRBJ2-4, with 14 nucleotides matching TRBD2. TRBJ2-7 matches the DNA end more closely, so the J call is doubtful. Germline V lookup: CDR1 SGHVS, CDR2 FQNEAQ. The CDR3 has 19 amino acids. The CDR3 region has the DNA TGTGCCAGCAGCTCACCGGGACTAGCGGGAGAGCGGAATCGGAACGAGCAGTACTTC. This translates into CASSSPGLAGERNRNEQYF.

The chain joins TRBV11-2 to TRBJ2-4; perhaps TRBD1 as D (5 bases). Near its end, the DNA agrees better with TRBJ2-7, so the J call may be wrong. Germline V gene data show CDR1 as SGHAT and CDR2 as FQNNGV. The CDR3 has 15 residues. The CDR3 loop is CASRTIRWGGYEQYF. The CDR3 coding sequence is TGTGCCAGCAGAACAATTAGGTGGGGCGGCTACGAGCAGTACTTC.

This chain uses TRBV18 with TRBJ1-5; TRBD1 is a possible D gene (6 bases). The V and J ends lost 5 bases and 2 bases respectively, with 13 bases between them. Germline lookup yields CDR1 KGHSH and CDR2 LQKENI. The CDR3 extends over 15 amino acids. As DNA, the CDR3 is TGTGCCAGCTCAGTTGGGGGCCGCGGCAATCAGCCCCAGCATTTT. It specifies CASSVGGRGNQPQHF.

The chain has TRBV5-1 and TRBJ1-4, with 11 bases aligning to TRBD1. Unmatched junction bases numbered 8, after V lost 4 bases and J lost 6 bases. The CDR3 extends over 16 amino acids. In germline, CDR1 is SGHRS, CDR2 YFSETQ. The CDR3 DNA follows: TGCGCCAGCAGCGGGGGACAGGGGGGAGCCCATGAAAAACTGTTTTTT. Protein: CASSGGQGGAHEKLFF. Based on the CDR3 plus reference TRBV5-1 and TRBJ1-4, the full variable domain is KAGVTQTPRYLIKTRGQQVTLSCSPISGHRSVSWYQQTPGQGLQFLFEYFSETQRNKGNFPGRFSGRQFSNSRSEMNVSTLELGDSALYLCASSGGQGGAHEKLFFGSGTQLSVL.